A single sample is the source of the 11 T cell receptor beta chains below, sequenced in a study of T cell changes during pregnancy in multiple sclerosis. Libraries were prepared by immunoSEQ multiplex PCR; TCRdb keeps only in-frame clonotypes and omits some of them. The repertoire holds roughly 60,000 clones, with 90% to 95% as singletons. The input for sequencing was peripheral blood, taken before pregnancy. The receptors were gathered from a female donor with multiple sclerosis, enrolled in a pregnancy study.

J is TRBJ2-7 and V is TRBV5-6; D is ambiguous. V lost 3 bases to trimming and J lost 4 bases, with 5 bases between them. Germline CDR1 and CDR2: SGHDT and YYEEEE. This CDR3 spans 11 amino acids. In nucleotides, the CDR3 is TGTGCCAGCAGCTCAGTGTACGAGCAGTACTTC. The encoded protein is CASSSVYEQYF.

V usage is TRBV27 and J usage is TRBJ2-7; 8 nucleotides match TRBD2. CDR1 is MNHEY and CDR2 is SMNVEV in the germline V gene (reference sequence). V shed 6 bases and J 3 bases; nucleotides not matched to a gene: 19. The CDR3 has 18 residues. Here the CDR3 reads CASRPGTRSLEFNYEQYF. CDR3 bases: TGTGCCAGCAGACCCGGGACTAGGAGTTTGGAGTTTAACTACGAGCAGTACTTC.

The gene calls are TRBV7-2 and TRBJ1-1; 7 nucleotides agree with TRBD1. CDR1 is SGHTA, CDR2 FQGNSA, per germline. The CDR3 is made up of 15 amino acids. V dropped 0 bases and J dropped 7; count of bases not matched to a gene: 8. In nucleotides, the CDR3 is TGTGCCAGCAGCTTAGCAGGCCAGGGGGACCTTGAAGCTTTCTTT. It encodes CASSLAGQGDLEAFF. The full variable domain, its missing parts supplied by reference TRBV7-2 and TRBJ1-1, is GAGVSQSPSNKVTEKGKDVELRCDPISGHTALYWYRQSLGQGLEFLIYFQGNSAPDKSGLPSDRFSAERTGGSVSTLTIQRTQQEDSAVYLCASSLAGQGDLEAFFGQGTRLTVV.

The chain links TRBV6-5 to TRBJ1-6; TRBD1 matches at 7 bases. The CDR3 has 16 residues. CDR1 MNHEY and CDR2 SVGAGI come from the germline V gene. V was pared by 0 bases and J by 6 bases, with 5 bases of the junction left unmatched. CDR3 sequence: CASSYSPAGGNSPLHF. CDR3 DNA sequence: TGTGCCAGCAGTTACTCCCCCGCAGGGGGTAATTCACCCCTCCACTTT.

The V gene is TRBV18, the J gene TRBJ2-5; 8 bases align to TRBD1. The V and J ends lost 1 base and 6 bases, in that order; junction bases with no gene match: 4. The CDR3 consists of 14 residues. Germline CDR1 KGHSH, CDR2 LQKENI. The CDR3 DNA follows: TGTGCCAGCTCACCACTGGACAGGGAACAGACCCAGTACTTC. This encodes CASSPLDREQTQYF.

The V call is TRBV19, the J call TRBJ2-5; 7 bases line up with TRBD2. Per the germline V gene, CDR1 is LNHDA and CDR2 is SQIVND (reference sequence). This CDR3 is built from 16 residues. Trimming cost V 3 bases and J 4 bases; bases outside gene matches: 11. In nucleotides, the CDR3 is TGTGCCAGTAGTATCCGGCAGGGAGGGGCAGGAGAGACCCAGTACTTC. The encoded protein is CASSIRQGGAGETQYF. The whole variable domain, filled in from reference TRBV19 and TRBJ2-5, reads DGGITQSPKYLFRKEGQNVTLSCEQNLNHDAMYWYRQDPGQGLRLIYYSQIVNDFQKGDIAEGYSVSREKKESFPLTVTSAQKNPTAFYLCASSIRQGGAGETQYFGPGTRLLVL.

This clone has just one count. The CDR3 region has the DNA TGCGCCAGCAGCCAAGTGGGAGGGGAAGCTTTCTTT. It translates to CASSQVGGEAFF. This rearrangement joins TRBV4-3 to TRBJ1-1; D call uncertain. V lost 1 base, J lost 8 bases, and 8 bases lay in between. Germline CDR1 reads LGHNA; CDR2 reads YSLEER. This CDR3 comprises 12 residues.

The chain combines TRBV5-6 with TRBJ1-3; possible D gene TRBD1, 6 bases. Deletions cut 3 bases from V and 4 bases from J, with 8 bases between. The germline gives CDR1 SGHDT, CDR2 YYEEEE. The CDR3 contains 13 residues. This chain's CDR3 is CASSSGAGNTIYF. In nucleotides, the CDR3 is TGTGCCAGCAGCTCAGGGGCGGGAAACACCATATATTTT.

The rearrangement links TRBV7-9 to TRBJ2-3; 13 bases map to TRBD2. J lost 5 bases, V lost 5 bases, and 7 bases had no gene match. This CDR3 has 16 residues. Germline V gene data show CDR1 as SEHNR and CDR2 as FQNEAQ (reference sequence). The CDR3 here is CASSGTSGGAVDTQYF. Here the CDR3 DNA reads TGTGCCAGCAGCGGCACTAGCGGGGGGGCGGTAGATACGCAGTATTTT. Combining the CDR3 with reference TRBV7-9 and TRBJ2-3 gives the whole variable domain DTGVSQNPRHKITKRGQNVTFRCDPISEHNRLYWYRQTLGQGPEFLTYFQNEAQLEKSRLLSDRFSAERPKGSFSTLEIQRTEQGDSAMYLCASSGTSGGAVDTQYFGPGTRLTVL.

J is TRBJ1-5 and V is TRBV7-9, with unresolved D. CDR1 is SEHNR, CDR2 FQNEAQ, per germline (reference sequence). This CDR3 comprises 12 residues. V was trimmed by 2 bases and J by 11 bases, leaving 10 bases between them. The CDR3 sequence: CASSLRDGAQHF. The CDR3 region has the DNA TGTGCCAGCAGCTTACGGGATGGGGCCCAGCATTTT. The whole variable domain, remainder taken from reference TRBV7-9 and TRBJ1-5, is DTGVSQNPRHKITKRGQNVTFRCDPISEHNRLYWYRQTLGQGPEFLTYFQNEAQLEKSRLLSDRFSAERPKGSFSTLEIQRTEQGDSAMYLCASSLRDGAQHFGDGTRLSIL.

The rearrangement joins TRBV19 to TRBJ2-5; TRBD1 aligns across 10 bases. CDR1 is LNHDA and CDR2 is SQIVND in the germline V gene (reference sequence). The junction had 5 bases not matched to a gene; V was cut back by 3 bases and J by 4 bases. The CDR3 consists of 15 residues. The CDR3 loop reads CASSMTGGRGETQYF. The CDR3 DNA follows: TGTGCCAGTAGTATGACAGGGGGCCGTGGAGAGACCCAGTACTTC.